This section outlines one TCR beta chain sequence together with its context. The sample originates from a study of CD8 T cells in Susac syndrome. cDNA came from roughly 0.47 to 1 ug RNA primed by random hexamers. Amplification of the TCR beta CDR3 was carried out by immunoSEQ multiplex PCR, which spanned a total of 54 Vbeta and 13 Jbeta segments. TCRdb re-called the immunoSEQ multiplex PCR reads with MiXCR, one entry per CDR3 protein. The sample includes over 130,000 distinct CDR3 sequences, approximately 95% of them seen just once. The V and J ends lost 5 bases and 4 bases, in that order; junction bases with no gene match: 5. Germline CDR1 SGHTA, CDR2 FQGNSA. The CDR3 totals 14 residues. CD8+ and CD4+ T cells from blood underwent TCR beta sequencing, which was carried out in a high-throughput format.

Source material: CD4+ T cells from PBMCs. The sequence came from a human donor with Susac syndrome. The chain couples TRBV7-2 to TRBJ2-7; TRBD2 matches at 10 bases. The CDR3 region has the DNA TGTGCCAGCAGCCCCGGGACTAGCGAATACGAGCAGTACTTC. It yields the protein CASSPGTSEYEQYF.